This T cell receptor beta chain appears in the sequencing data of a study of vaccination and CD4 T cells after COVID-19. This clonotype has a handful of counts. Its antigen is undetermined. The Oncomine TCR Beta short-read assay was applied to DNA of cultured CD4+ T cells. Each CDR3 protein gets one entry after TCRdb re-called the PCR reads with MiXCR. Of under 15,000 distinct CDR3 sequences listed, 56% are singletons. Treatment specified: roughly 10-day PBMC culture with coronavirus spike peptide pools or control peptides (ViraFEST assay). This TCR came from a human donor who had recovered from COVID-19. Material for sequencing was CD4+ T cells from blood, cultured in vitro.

DNA for the CDR3: TGTGCCAGCAGTTCTCACAGGGGACAGCCCCAGCATTTT. Translated, it gives CASSSHRGQPQHF. The V and J genes are TRBV12-3 or TRBV12-4 and TRBJ1-5; 7 positions agree with TRBD1. The V segment lost 4 bases and the J segment 7 bases; nucleotides outside the gene matches: 4. This CDR3 contains 13 residues.